A selection of T cell receptor beta chains follows, all from one sample in a study of T cells expressing NK-cell markers. TCRdb processed the 5' RACE reads again and assigns one entry to each CDR3 protein, with no DNA. Its clone listing holds some 440,000 distinct CDR3 sequences. The sequenced material came from blood T cells: a sorted CD56 or NKG2C T cell subset, CD4+ or CD8+ T cells, or bulk PBMC T cells (not recorded which). These TCRs come from a woman in her fifties or sixties in good health. The CDR3 runs from the conserved cysteine through the conserved F or W. The order of the fields is V gene, CDR3 length, J gene, CDR3 protein.

TRBV7-9,14,TRBJ2-1,CASSVPTRRNEQFF
TRBV20-1,16,TRBJ2-2,CSATTGLAENTGELFF
TRBV10-3,14,TRBJ2-5,CAIRGATGTETQYF
TRBV20-1,14,TRBJ2-2,CSARVQGRPGELFF
TRBV20-1,19,TRBJ2-3,CSARDPRGTSGRSTDTQYF
TRBV11-3,13,TRBJ2-7,CASSVRGSYEQYF
TRBV5-1,13,TRBJ1-1,CASSRISSTEAFF
TRBV25-1,15,TRBJ2-1,CASRPRLAGGSEQFF
TRBV20-1,15,TRBJ1-5,CSARDIDSWGQPQHF
TRBV3-1,15,TRBJ2-2,CASSTSGVVNGELFF
TRBV7-2,15,TRBJ2-1,CASSLGRGYLDEQFF
TRBV11-1,13,TRBJ1-1,CASCTHGQSEAFF
TRBV20-1,18,TRBJ1-5,CSASLAIQGWGGNQPQHF
TRBV30,15,TRBJ2-2,CAWTQTGARTGELFF
TRBV7-2,15,TRBJ2-6,CASSRGISGANVLTF
TRBV4-2,14,TRBJ2-7,CASSQELVTYEQYF
TRBV7-8,17,TRBJ2-1,CASSLGRGMSSYNEQFF
TRBV30,13,TRBJ2-3,CAWSVREPDTQYF
TRBV19,13,TRBJ2-3,CASSKGGTDTQYF
TRBV5-1,16,TRBJ2-1,CASSLWLDGGANEQFF
TRBV4-1,13,TRBJ2-5,CASSPTGVGTQYF
TRBV5-6,15,TRBJ2-7,CASSRPRQGVGEQYF
TRBV6-1,14,TRBJ2-5,CARGGTGGFETQYF
TRBV27,12,TRBJ2-1,CASGQRYNEQFF
TRBV4-1,13,TRBJ1-2,CASSQDRGHGYTF
TRBV7-2,15,TRBJ2-1,CASSFDLASYNEQFF
TRBV9,15,TRBJ2-5,CASSVGVRAGETQYF
TRBV19,13,TRBJ1-1,CASSPTLLAEAFF